A single sample is the source of the 26 T cell receptor beta chains below, sequenced in a study of cytomegalovirus exposure and HLA in healthy donors. TCRdb's copy holds only in-frame clones and misses some; the assay was immunoSEQ multiplex PCR. The sample has just under 150,000 clones; roughly 87% are singletons. The sequencing input was PBMCs. All receptors come from a man between 18 and 35 years old in good health and CMV-seropositive.

V usage is TRBV6-5 and J usage is TRBJ1-2; D is uncertain. This CDR3 has 15 amino acids. CDR1 MNHEY and CDR2 SVGAGI come from the germline V gene. V dropped 5 bases and J dropped 0 bases, with 13 bases sitting between them. The CDR3 bases are TGTGCCAGCAGTCCTACGACGGGAGCTAACTATGGCTACACCTTC. Translating gives CASSPTTGANYGYTF.

V and J are TRBV7-3 and TRBJ2-1, with 8 bases lining up with TRBD2. Trimming took 5 bases from V and 3 from J; bases not matched to a gene: 9. The germline CDR1 and CDR2 sequences are SGHTA and FQGTGA. The CDR3 consists of 16 residues. DNA for the CDR3: TGTGCCAGCAGCGAATCCAGCGGGGGTGTCTACAATGAGCAGTTCTTC. Protein product: CASSESSGGVYNEQFF.

V gene TRBV19 combines with J gene TRBJ2-7; TRBD2 agrees at 8 bases. V lost 1 base and J lost 0; bases outside the gene matches: 5. The CDR3 is made up of 16 amino acids. Per germline, CDR1 LNHDA and CDR2 SQIVND (reference sequence). CDR3 DNA sequence: TGTGCCAGTAGTATAGCCGCTAGCGGGCCCTCCTACGAGCAGTACTTC. It yields the protein CASSIAASGPSYEQYF.

This clone was observed once. The V and J genes are TRBV25-1 and TRBJ1-1; 9 bases line up with TRBD1. With 5 bases clipped from V and 3 bases from J, the junction kept 7 bases outside the gene matches. Per the germline V gene, CDR1 is MGHDK and CDR2 is SYGVNS. This CDR3 is built from 15 residues. CDR3 amino acids: CASSRLQGADTEAFF. The CDR3, as DNA: TGTGCCAGCAGTCGCTTACAGGGGGCGGACACTGAAGCTTTCTTT.

This clone was recorded only once. V gene TRBV13 combines with J gene TRBJ1-2; D is uncertain. Trimming shortened V by 6 bases and J by 6 bases, and 17 bases separated the two germline ends. This CDR3 has 14 amino acids. CDR1 and CDR2 (germline): PRHDT, FYEKMQ (reference sequence). The CDR3, as DNA: TGTGCCAGCAGTTTGAAACGGACGGGAAATGGCTACACCTTC. Its translation: CASSLKRTGNGYTF.

The chain has TRBV18 and TRBJ1-1; unclear D gene. V was trimmed by 5 bases and J by 8 bases, leaving 18 bases between them. The CDR3 has 14 residues. The germline V gene has CDR1 KGHSH and CDR2 LQKENI. CDR3 in DNA: TGTGCCAGCTCAATTTCGGAGGGAGCTGCCGAAGCTTTCTTT. It specifies CASSISEGAAEAFF. Full variable domain (missing parts from reference TRBV18 and TRBJ1-1): NAGVMQNPRHLVRRRGQEARLRCSPMKGHSHVYWYRQLPEEGLKFMVYLQKENIIDESGMPKERFSAEFPKEGPSILRIQQVVRGDSAAYFCASSISEGAAEAFFGQGTRLTVV.

J is TRBJ2-5 and V is TRBV10-2, with a weak D call TRBD1 (6 bases). Trimming removed 0 bases from V and 5 bases from J, with 13 bases in between. The CDR3 consists of 15 residues. The germline V gene has CDR1 WSHSY and CDR2 SAAADI. CDR3 sequence reads: CASSESPTGMETQYF. The CDR3 DNA sequence: TGCGCCAGCAGTGAGTCCCCTACAGGGATGGAGACCCAGTACTTC.

The CDR3 region has the DNA TGTGCCAGCGCGCAGGGGGCGAGAAACACCATATATTTT. It specifies CASAQGARNTIYF. V gene TRBV6-5 combines with J gene TRBJ1-3; 8 bases agree with TRBD1. Trimming removed 8 bases from V and 5 bases from J; junction bases left unmatched: 5. This CDR3 spans 13 amino acids. CDR1 and CDR2 from the germline V gene are MNHEY and SVGAGI.

CDR3 residues: CASSRASGGLNTGELFF. CDR3 DNA: TGTGCCAGCAGCCGGGCTAGCGGGGGGTTGAACACCGGGGAGCTGTTTTTT. The chain carries TRBV4-2 and TRBJ2-2, with 11 nucleotides matching TRBD2. V dropped 4 bases and J dropped 1; count of bases not matched to a gene: 5. This CDR3 spans 17 amino acids. CDR1 and CDR2 from the germline V gene are LGHNA and YNFKEQ.

The chain is built from TRBV18 and TRBJ1-2, with a tentative D call TRBD1 (5 bases). CDR1 KGHSH and CDR2 LQKENI come from the germline V gene. V lost 3 bases to trimming and J lost 4 bases, with 12 bases between them. CDR3 length: 14 residues. The chain's CDR3 is CASSPQDRVYGYTF. CDR3 DNA: TGTGCCAGCTCACCTCAAGACAGAGTCTATGGCTACACCTTC. The full variable domain, rest sourced from reference TRBV18 and TRBJ1-2, is NAGVMQNPRHLVRRRGQEARLRCSPMKGHSHVYWYRQLPEEGLKFMVYLQKENIIDESGMPKERFSAEFPKEGPSILRIQQVVRGDSAAYFCASSPQDRVYGYTFGSGTRLTVV.

This clone came up once. The chain joins TRBV5-1 to TRBJ2-5; 11 bases fit TRBD1. The CDR3 sequence is 15 residues long. Looked up from germline, CDR1 is SGHRS and CDR2 is YFSETQ. V dropped 3 bases and J dropped 4; count of bases not matched to a gene: 5. The CDR3 region has the DNA TGCGCCAGCAGCTCCTTGGGACAGGGGGGAGAGACCCAGTACTTC. Its translation: CASSSLGQGGETQYF.

This chain connects TRBV11-2 to TRBJ2-5, with a tentative D call TRBD1 (6 bases). Germline-derived CDR1 and CDR2 are SGHAT and FQNNGV. V lost 1 base to trimming and J lost 4 bases, with 16 bases between them. This CDR3 has 16 amino acids. The CDR3 spells CASSLAPTGSGETQYF. The CDR3 DNA reads as TGTGCCAGCAGCTTAGCCCCTACAGGGTCGGGAGAGACCCAGTACTTC.

This clone occurred once. The CDR3 bases are TGTGCCAGCAGTTCGTACGGGGGGGCAGCCTACGAGCAGTACTTC. Amino acids: CASSSYGGAAYEQYF. The chain combines TRBV27 with TRBJ2-7, with 8 nucleotides matching TRBD2. J was trimmed by 2 bases and V by 4 bases; bases with no gene match: 7. The CDR3 totals 15 residues. Germline CDR1 is MNHEY and CDR2 is SMNVEV (reference sequence).

This sequence joins TRBV6-1 and TRBJ1-1; 7 bases match TRBD1. Trimming removed 2 bases from V and 8 bases from J; junction bases left unmatched: 5. The CDR3 runs 13 residues. From germline, CDR1 is MNHNS and CDR2 SASEGT. This CDR3 is CASSERGTAEAFF. CDR3 bases: TGTGCCAGCAGTGAAAGAGGGACAGCCGAAGCTTTCTTT.

This clone was detected only a few times. This chain joins TRBV11-2 and TRBJ2-7; D may be TRBD1 (5 bases). The CDR3 covers 15 residues. From germline, CDR1 is SGHAT and CDR2 FQNNGV. Trimming stripped 1 base from V and 0 bases from J, with 10 bases between. CDR3 DNA sequence: TGTGCCAGCAGCTTAGTAGGCAGGGCCTCCTACGAGCAGTACTTC. Encoded protein: CASSLVGRASYEQYF.

The rearrangement uses TRBV11-2 and TRBJ2-5; 9 positions agree with TRBD2. The J segment lost 3 bases and the V segment lost 1 base, leaving 6 bases of the junction unmatched. CDR3 length: 16 residues. Germline lookup yields CDR1 SGHAT and CDR2 FQNNGV. The CDR3 region is CASSLVGLAGKETQYF. The DNA of the CDR3 is TGTGCCAGCAGCTTAGTGGGTCTAGCGGGGAAAGAGACCCAGTACTTC.

J is TRBJ1-6 and V is TRBV15; D possibly corresponds to TRBD1 (5 bases). Deletions cut 7 bases from V and 5 bases from J, with 15 bases between. The CDR3 loop spans 15 amino acids. CDR1 is LNHNV and CDR2 is YYDKDF in the germline V gene (reference sequence). For the CDR3, the DNA is TGTGCCACCAAAAGTTCGGACACAAATAATTCACCCCTCCACTTT. Protein: CATKSSDTNNSPLHF.

The chain employs TRBV11-1 and TRBJ2-3; 12 nucleotides agree with TRBD2. This CDR3 contains 15 residues. Per the germline V gene, CDR1 is SGHAT and CDR2 is FQDESV (reference sequence). V was pared by 7 bases and J by 6 bases, with 8 bases of the junction left unmatched. This chain's CDR3 is CASTGLAGPSDTQYF. The CDR3 DNA follows: TGTGCCAGCACGGGACTAGCGGGCCCTTCGGATACGCAGTATTTT.

The chain recombines TRBV5-4 with TRBJ2-7; 12 bases agree with TRBD1. V lost 3 bases, J lost 2 bases, and 0 bases stayed unmatched. Germline CDR1 SGHNT, CDR2 YYREEE (reference sequence). This CDR3 is built from 14 residues. CDR3 in DNA: TGTGCCAGCAGCTGGGACAGGGGGCCCTACGAGCAGTACTTC. Translated: CASSWDRGPYEQYF.

This chain uses TRBV13 with TRBJ1-4, with 9 bases fitting TRBD1. Germline V CDR1 and CDR2: PRHDT, FYEKMQ (reference sequence). The CDR3 length is 15 residues. V was pared by 5 bases and J by 5 bases, with 6 bases of the junction left unmatched. DNA of the CDR3: TGTGCCAGCAGCCATCGACAGGGGGGAAATGAAAAACTGTTTTTT. Translation gives CASSHRQGGNEKLFF.

The chain recombines TRBV11-2 with TRBJ2-3; 7 nucleotides align to TRBD1. The ends lost 5 bases at V and 0 bases at J; junction bases unmatched: 2. The CDR3 is made up of 14 amino acids. CDR1 is SGHAT and CDR2 is FQNNGV in the germline V gene. As DNA, the CDR3 is TGTGCCAGCAGCCCGGGACAGAGCACAGATACGCAGTATTTT. It specifies CASSPGQSTDTQYF.

This chain joins TRBV14 and TRBJ1-2, with a weak D call TRBD1 (6 bases). The CDR3 contains 13 residues. In germline, CDR1 is SGHDN, CDR2 FVKESK. Trimming removed 3 bases from V and 5 bases from J, with 10 bases in between. In DNA form, the CDR3 reads TGTGCCAGCAGCCATACGAGGGGGTATGGCTACACCTTC. As protein: CASSHTRGYGYTF.

This clone was detected only once. V usage is TRBV15 and J usage is TRBJ2-2, with D possibly TRBD2 on 6 matching bases. Germline V CDR1 and CDR2: LNHNV, YYDKDF (reference sequence). The length of the CDR3 is 15 residues. The V end was cut by 3 bases, the J end by 8 bases, with 16 bases between. CDR3 loop: CATSSDRRSGGELFF. CDR3 sequence (DNA): TGTGCCACCAGCAGTGACAGACGGAGCGGGGGGGAGCTGTTTTTT.

A single count supports this clone. V and J are TRBV19 and TRBJ2-7, with D tentatively TRBD2 (5 bases). V shed 6 bases and J shed 3 bases, with 12 bases lying between them. CDR1 and CDR2 (germline): LNHDA, SQIVND (reference sequence). This CDR3 has 13 amino acids. The CDR3 spells CASSMDGNYEQYF. CDR3 bases: TGTGCCAGTAGCATGGACGGGAACTACGAGCAGTACTTC.

V is TRBV4-2 and J is TRBJ2-2; D may be TRBD2 (7 bases). The CDR3 contains 16 residues. Deletions cut 0 bases from V and 5 bases from J, with 13 bases between. Germline V gene data show CDR1 as LGHNA and CDR2 as YNFKEQ. CDR3 sequence reads: CASSQEGGGITGELFF. CDR3 sequence (DNA): TGTGCCAGCAGCCAAGAAGGCGGGGGCATAACCGGGGAGCTGTTTTTT.

In DNA form, the CDR3 reads TGTGCCAGCAGCGTCGCGGAGGGGGATACGCAGTATTTT. Translation gives CASSVAEGDTQYF. The chain combines TRBV9 with TRBJ2-3; maybe TRBD2 (6 bases). Trimming removed 2 bases from V and 6 bases from J, with 10 bases in between. This CDR3 has 13 amino acids. Per germline, CDR1 SGDLS and CDR2 YYNGEE.